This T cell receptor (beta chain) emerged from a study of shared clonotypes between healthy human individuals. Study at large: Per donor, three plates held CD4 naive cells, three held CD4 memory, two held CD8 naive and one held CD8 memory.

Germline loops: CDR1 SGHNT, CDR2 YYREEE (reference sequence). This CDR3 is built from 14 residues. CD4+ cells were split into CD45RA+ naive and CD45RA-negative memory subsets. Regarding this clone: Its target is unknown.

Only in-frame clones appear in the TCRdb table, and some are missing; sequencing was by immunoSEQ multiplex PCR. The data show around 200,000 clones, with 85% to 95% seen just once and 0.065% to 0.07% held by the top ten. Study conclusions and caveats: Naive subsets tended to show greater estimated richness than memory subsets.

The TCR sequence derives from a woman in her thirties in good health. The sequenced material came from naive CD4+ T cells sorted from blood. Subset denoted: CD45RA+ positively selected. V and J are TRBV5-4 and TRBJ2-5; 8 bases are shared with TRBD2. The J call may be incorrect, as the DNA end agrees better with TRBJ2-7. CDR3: CASGRAGASYEQYF. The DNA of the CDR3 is TGTGCCAGTGGACGAGCGGGAGCCTCCTACGAGCAGTACTTC.